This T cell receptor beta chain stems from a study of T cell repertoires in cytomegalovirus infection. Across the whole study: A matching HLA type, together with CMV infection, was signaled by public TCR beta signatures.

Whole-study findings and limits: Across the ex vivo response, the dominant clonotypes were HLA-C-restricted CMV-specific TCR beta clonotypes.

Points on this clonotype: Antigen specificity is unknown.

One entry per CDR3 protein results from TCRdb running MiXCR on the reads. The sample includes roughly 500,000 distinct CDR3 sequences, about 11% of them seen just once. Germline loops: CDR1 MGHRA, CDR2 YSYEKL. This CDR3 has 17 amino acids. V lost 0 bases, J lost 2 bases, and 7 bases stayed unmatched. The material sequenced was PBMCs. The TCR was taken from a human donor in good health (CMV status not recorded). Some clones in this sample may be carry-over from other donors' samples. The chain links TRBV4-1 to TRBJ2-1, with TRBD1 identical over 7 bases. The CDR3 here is CASSQDNSQGAYNEQFF. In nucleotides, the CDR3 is TGCGCCAGCAGCCAAGATAACTCCCAGGGGGCCTACAATGAGCAGTTCTTC.